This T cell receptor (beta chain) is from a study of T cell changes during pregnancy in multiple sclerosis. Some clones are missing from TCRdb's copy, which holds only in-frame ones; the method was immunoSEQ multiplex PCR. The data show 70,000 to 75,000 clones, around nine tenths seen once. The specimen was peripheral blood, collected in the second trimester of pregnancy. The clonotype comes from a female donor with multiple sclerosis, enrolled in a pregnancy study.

The CDR3 DNA reads as TGTGCCAGCAGCTCCCCTCGAGGGGGTTCGCGAAACACCATATATTTT. Its protein product is CASSSPRGGSRNTIYF. V gene TRBV11-2 combines with J gene TRBJ1-3, with D possibly TRBD1 on 6 matching bases. CDR1 SGHAT and CDR2 FQNNGV come from the germline V gene. V was clipped by 4 bases and J by 5 bases, with 18 bases between them. The CDR3 is 16 residues long.